This record looks at one TCR beta chain sequence and its context. Its antigen is as yet unknown. A multiplex PCR was run with 60 Vbeta primers and 13 Jbeta primers. Some clones are missing from TCRdb's copy, which holds only in-frame ones; the method was immunoSEQ multiplex PCR. The table has 150,000 to 200,000 clones, roughly 84% seen once. This CDR3 contains 12 residues. CDR1 and CDR2 from the germline V gene are SNHLY and FYNNEI. Trimming took 4 bases from V and 16 from J, leaving 14 bases between them. The data stem from a study of cytomegalovirus exposure and HLA in healthy donors. Regarding the study as a whole: Exclusion applied to some V segments, including TRBV6-2 and TRBV6-3, as they were indistinguishable. The study recorded some 160 TCR beta chains that were cytomegalovirus-associated. CMV antigen specificity was confirmed in vitro for a few CMV-associated chains.

Material: PBMCs. V gene TRBV2 combines with J gene TRBJ1-6, with D possibly matching TRBD1 (5 bases). This clonotype was obtained from a boy between 10 and 17 years old in good health and CMV-seronegative. As DNA, the CDR3 is TGTGCCAGCAGTGCTCCCAGGGTAAATCTCCACTTT. It yields the protein CASSAPRVNLHF.